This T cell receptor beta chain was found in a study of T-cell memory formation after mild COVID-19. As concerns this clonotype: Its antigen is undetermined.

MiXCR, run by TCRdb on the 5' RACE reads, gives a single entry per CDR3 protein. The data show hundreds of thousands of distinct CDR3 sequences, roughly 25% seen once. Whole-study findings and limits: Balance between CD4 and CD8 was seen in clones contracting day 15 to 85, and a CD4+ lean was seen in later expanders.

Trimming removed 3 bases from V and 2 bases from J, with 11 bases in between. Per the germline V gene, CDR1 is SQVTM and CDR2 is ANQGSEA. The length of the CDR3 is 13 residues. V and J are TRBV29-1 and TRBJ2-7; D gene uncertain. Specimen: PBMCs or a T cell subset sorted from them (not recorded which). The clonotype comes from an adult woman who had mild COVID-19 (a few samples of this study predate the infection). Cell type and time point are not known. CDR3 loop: CSVDADGPYEQYF. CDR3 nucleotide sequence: TGCAGCGTTGACGCCGACGGTCCCTACGAGCAGTACTTC.